Many counts were recorded for the clone carrying this TCR beta chain. Its matching antigen is unknown. This sample is drawn from a study of human T cells and chemical hapten exposure. Overall study context: Researchers reported sensitizing a roughly 2 cm by roughly 2 cm upper inner arm skin site with 2% DPC. Patches that contained 0.01% DPC were applied to the upper back and read at 6 days. Whole-study results and caveats: All donors were alopecia patients, so their immunity may differ from that of healthy people.

Unique molecular identifiers were affixed to discrete cDNA molecules within the library. MiXCR, run by TCRdb on the RACE reads, gives a single entry per CDR3 protein. The top ten clones hold over 2% of a sample with under 450,000 distinct CDR3 sequences, approximately 5% of them seen once. CDR3 length equals 15 residues. V dropped 0 bases and J dropped 0 bases, with 11 bases sitting between them. Germline V gene data show CDR1 as DFQATT and CDR2 as SNEGSKA (reference sequence). Regarding time point: patch test 1, 2 weeks after DPC sensitization. Described treatment: therapeutic diphenylcyclopropenone sensitization with weekly scalp DPC.

This clonotype originated in a woman aged 45-59 years with alopecia areata. Some clones in this sample may be carry-over from other donors' samples. The chain uses TRBV20-1 and TRBJ1-1; the D is unclear. The specimen comprised whole blood, sampled in connection with sensitization to the hapten diphenylcyclopropenone (DPC). The CDR3 protein is CSARDPRVMNTEAFF. CDR3 coding DNA: TGCAGTGCTAGAGACCCCCGGGTGATGAACACTGAAGCTTTCTTT.